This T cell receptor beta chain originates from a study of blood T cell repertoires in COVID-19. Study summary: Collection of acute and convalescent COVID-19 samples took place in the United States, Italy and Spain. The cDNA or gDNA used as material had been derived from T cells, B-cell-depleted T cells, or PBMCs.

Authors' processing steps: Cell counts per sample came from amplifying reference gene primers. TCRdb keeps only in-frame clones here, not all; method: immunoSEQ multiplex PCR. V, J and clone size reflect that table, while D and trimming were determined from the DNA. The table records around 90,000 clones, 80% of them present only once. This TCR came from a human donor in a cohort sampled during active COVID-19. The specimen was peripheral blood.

CDR3 bases: TGTGCCAGCAGCGCCGTCCCCGGTGGCAATCAGCCCCAGCATTTT. Translation: CASSAVPGGNQPQHF. V is TRBV4-2 and J is TRBJ1-5; D gene ambiguous. This CDR3 contains 15 residues. The germline V and J ends were trimmed by 5 bases and 2 bases, with 13 bases remaining between them. Per germline, CDR1 LGHNA and CDR2 YNFKEQ.